The next 17 T cell receptor beta chains were all read from a single sample in a study of regulatory T cells in long-lasting Graves disease. Regarding time point: newly diagnosed GD, antithyroid drugs for less than 3 months. The TCR library was prepared using RNA isolated from PBMCs. Construction of the TCR beta libraries employed iRepertoire HTBI primers in conjunction with Arm-PCR of CDR3 regions. Via MiXCR, TCRdb re-called the multiplex PCR reads, giving one row per CDR3 protein. The table has about 220,000 distinct CDR3 sequences, roughly 19% seen once. The data were also submitted as part of a second study, on T cells in Graves' hyperthyroidism and ophthalmopathy.

The sequencing here drew on peripheral blood mononuclear cells (PBMCs), taken at new diagnosis, from a patient treated with antithyroid drugs. The receptors shown here come from a woman aged 30 to 39 with Graves disease.

This clonotype was counted at least ten times. In nucleotides, the CDR3 is TGTGCCAGCAGCGCCGCAGGGGGCTGGGACTATGGCTACACCTTC. It specifies CASSAAGGWDYGYTF. The chain couples TRBV5-6 to TRBJ1-2; 8 bases are shared with TRBD1. Germline V gives CDR1 SGHDT, CDR2 YYEEEE. The ends lost 4 bases at V and 3 bases at J; junction bases unmatched: 8. CDR3 length: 15 amino acids. The variable domain in full, completed from reference TRBV5-6 and TRBJ1-2, reads DAGVTQSPTHLIKTRGQQVTLRCSPKSGHDTVSWYQQALGQGPQFIFQYYEEEERQRGNFPDRFSGHQFPNYSSELNVNALLLGDSALYLCASSAAGGWDYGYTFGSGTRLTVV.

This clonotype came up many times. At one end the junction does not follow the germline gene, possibly because of a read error. The chain combines TRBV5-1 with TRBJ1-2, with D possibly being TRBD1 (6 bases). CDR1 SGHRS and CDR2 YFSETQ come from the germline V gene. CDR3 length: 13 residues. CDR3 bases: TGTGCCAGCAGCTTAGAGGGGGGCTATGGCTACACCTTC. The encoded protein is CASSLEGGYGYTF.

Ten or more counts support this clonotype. CDR3 amino acids: CASTPGGVSTDTQYF. CDR3 coding DNA: TGTGCCAGCACTCCGGGGGGTGTTAGCACAGATACGCAGTATTTT. The chain combines TRBV27 with TRBJ2-3; 7 bases line up with TRBD2. CDR3 size: 15 residues. V was pared by 7 bases and J by 0 bases, with 7 bases of the junction left unmatched. Germline values: CDR1 MNHEY, CDR2 SMNVEV (reference sequence).

This clonotype was detected many times. DNA for the CDR3: TGTGCCAGCAGTTTTGTCAGTAGGAGGAATCAGCCCCAGCATTTT. The encoded protein is CASSFVSRRNQPQHF. The V and J genes are TRBV28 and TRBJ1-5; no reliable D call. The CDR3 has 15 amino acids. Germline CDR1 and CDR2: MDHEN and SYDVKM. V dropped 3 bases and J dropped 4 bases, with 13 bases sitting between them.

The J gene is TRBJ2-3, the V gene TRBV7-2, with D unclear. The CDR3 extends over 19 amino acids. The germline V gene has CDR1 SGHTA and CDR2 FQGNSA. V was trimmed by 1 base and J by 5 bases, leaving 25 bases between them. The CDR3 reads CASSLVATYPRFRIDTQYF. CDR3 nucleotide sequence: TGTGCCAGCAGCTTAGTGGCCACCTACCCGCGGTTTCGAATAGATACGCAGTATTTT.

This clonotype turned up a few times. The J gene is TRBJ2-3, the V gene TRBV20-1; 7 nucleotides agree with TRBD2. Trimming cost V 1 base and J 8 bases; bases outside gene matches: 6. The CDR3 totals 13 residues. Germline lookup yields CDR1 DFQATT and CDR2 SNEGSKA (reference sequence). CDR3 sequence: CSARGEGPGTQYF. Here the CDR3 DNA reads TGCAGTGCTAGAGGGGAGGGGCCAGGTACGCAGTATTTT.

The chain uses TRBV6-1 and TRBJ1-6, with unresolved D. Germline-derived CDR1 and CDR2 are MNHNS and SASEGT. The CDR3 loop spans 15 amino acids. With 7 bases removed from V and 0 bases from J, the gap between germline ends came to 10 bases. The CDR3 nucleotides are TGTGCCAGCATCCAACGGAGCTCCTATAATTCACCCCTCCACTTT. Protein product: CASIQRSSYNSPLHF.

This clonotype was seen more than once but under ten times. The rearrangement joins TRBV29-1 to TRBJ2-7; a possible D gene is TRBD2 (5 bases). CDR1 is SQVTM, CDR2 ANQGSEA, per germline. V was pared by 1 base and J by 1 base, with 5 bases between. The CDR3 spans 12 residues. The CDR3 spells CSVEGESYEQYF. Here the CDR3 DNA reads TGCAGCGTTGAAGGGGAGTCCTACGAGCAGTACTTC.

This clonotype was detected many times. The chain employs TRBV3-1 and TRBJ2-2; 7 bases match TRBD2. V shed 0 bases and J 5 bases; nucleotides not matched to a gene: 9. CDR3 length equals 17 residues. Germline values: CDR1 LGHDT, CDR2 YNNKEL (reference sequence). The CDR3 DNA reads as TGTGCCAGCAGCCAAGATCCCCAGCGGGGATATACCGGGGAGCTGTTTTTT. Its protein is CASSQDPQRGYTGELFF.

This sequence joins TRBV3-1 and TRBJ2-7, with D unresolved. With 5 bases removed from V and 0 bases from J, the gap between germline ends came to 8 bases. Germline-derived CDR1 and CDR2 are LGHDT and YNNKEL (reference sequence). The CDR3 loop spans 13 amino acids. In nucleotides, the CDR3 is TGTGCCAGCAGCGATGGGCCCTCCTACGAGCAGTACTTC. It encodes CASSDGPSYEQYF.

This clonotype was seen ten or more times. This rearrangement joins TRBV27 to TRBJ1-2, with D unresolved. V lost 8 bases and J lost 4, with 14 bases in between. This CDR3 is built from 13 residues. Germline V CDR1 and CDR2: MNHEY, SMNVEV (reference sequence). The CDR3 loop is CASGRRESYGYTF. In nucleotides, the CDR3 is TGTGCCAGCGGGAGACGGGAATCCTATGGCTACACCTTC.

Of note for this clonotype: A read error is likely here: a far larger clone is one base away. This sequence joins TRBV6-2 or TRBV6-3 and TRBJ2-7; 7 bases map to TRBD1. The CDR3 has 14 residues. Germline CDR1 MNHEY, CDR2 SVGEGT. The V gene end was trimmed by 4 bases and the J gene end by 0 bases; junction bases not matched to a gene: 3. The DNA for the CDR3 is TGTGCCAGCAGTTTACAGGGGCCCTCCTACGAGCAGTACTTC. Translating gives CASSLQGPSYEQYF.

Points on this clonotype: A single base separates this from a much larger clone, so it may be a read error. This chain links TRBV6-1 with TRBJ1-5, with D possibly matching TRBD1 (6 bases). The CDR3 consists of 15 residues. The ends were cut back, 1 base at V and 6 bases at J, with 13 bases in the middle. The germline V gene has CDR1 MNHNS and CDR2 SASEGT. The CDR3 region is CASSEEEIGGQPQHF. DNA of the CDR3: TGTGCCAGCAGTGAAGAGGAGATAGGGGGTCAGCCCCAGCATTTT.

There are a few counts of this clonotype. The chain links TRBV19 to TRBJ1-5; TRBD1 agrees at 7 bases. This CDR3 is 15 amino acids long. Trimming at V came to 1 base and at J to 4 bases, leaving 4 bases not matched to a gene. Germline values: CDR1 LNHDA, CDR2 SQIVND (reference sequence). This chain's CDR3 is CASSIGQGENQPQHF. The CDR3 DNA reads TGTGCCAGTAGTATAGGGCAGGGGGAAAATCAGCCCCAGCATTTT.

This clonotype was seen at least ten times. CDR3 in amino acids: CASSVRVNYGYTF. For the CDR3, the DNA is TGTGCCAGCAGTGTACGAGTCAACTATGGCTACACCTTC. The V call is TRBV28, the J call TRBJ1-2; no firm D call. Looked up from germline, CDR1 is MDHEN and CDR2 is SYDVKM. Between the trimmed V and J ends, which lost 5 bases and 2 bases, there was a span of 9 bases. The CDR3 covers 13 residues.

This clonotype was detected ten times or more. V gene TRBV6-2 or TRBV6-3 combines with J gene TRBJ1-5; weak D call: TRBD1 (5 bases). V dropped 2 bases and J dropped 4 bases, with 18 bases sitting between them. In germline, CDR1 is MNHEY, CDR2 SVGEGT. The CDR3 totals 17 residues. The CDR3 region is CASSYPGGSGRNQPQHF. For the CDR3, the DNA is TGTGCCAGCAGTTACCCGGGGGGTTCAGGAAGGAATCAGCCCCAGCATTTT.

The chain is built from TRBV11-2 and TRBJ2-6, with 8 bases aligning to TRBD2. V was pared by 1 base and J by 4 bases, with 6 bases of the junction left unmatched. The CDR3 is made up of 17 amino acids. The germline gives CDR1 SGHAT, CDR2 FQNNGV. CDR3: CASSLVGLVQGANVLTF. DNA for the CDR3: TGTGCCAGCAGCTTAGTGGGACTAGTCCAGGGGGCCAACGTCCTGACTTTC.